The rows below give T cell receptor beta chains drawn from one sample of a study of blood T cell repertoires in COVID-19. Sequencing used immunoSEQ multiplex PCR; TCRdb keeps in-frame clones, though not all of them. The data hold roughly 150,000 clones, with more than 75% observed a single time. The sequenced material came from PBMCs or T cells enriched from blood (not recorded which). The receptors here all came from a man in his forties who had recovered from COVID-19. Both conserved end residues are part of each CDR3. A D gene is named only where the DNA matches it firmly. Part of the rows lack a size; the others show once, few, many or a class for expanded clones.

CAIFSGFATDTQYF	TGTGCCATTTTTAGCGGGTTCGCCACAGATACGCAGTATTTT	TRBV10-3	TRBJ2-3	TRBD2	NA
CASSLRPTGTNTEAFF	TGTGCCAGCAGCTTGCGCCCCACAGGGACCAACACTGAAGCTTTCTTT	TRBV7-3	TRBJ1-1	NA	NA
CASSIGANTEAFF	TGTGCCAGTAGTATAGGGGCTAACACTGAAGCTTTCTTT	TRBV19	TRBJ1-1	NA	many
CASSRTSGYNEQFF	TGTGCCAGCTCACGGACATCAGGATACAATGAGCAGTTCTTC	TRBV18	TRBJ2-1	NA	NA
CASSRDRSYTIYF	TGTGCCAGCAGTCGGGACAGAAGCTACACCATATATTTT	TRBV6-5	TRBJ1-3	TRBD1	once
CASSVRGDFDEKLFF	TGTGCCAGTAGTGTCAGAGGGGACTTCGACGAAAAACTGTTTTTT	TRBV19	TRBJ1-4	NA	NA
CASSSATGWGEKLFF	TGTGCCAGCTCCTCGGCGACGGGGTGGGGTGAAAAACTGTTTTTT	TRBV2	TRBJ1-4	NA	few
CASSESGTVNTEAFF	TGTGCCAGCAGTGAATCCGGGACAGTCAACACTGAAGCTTTCTTT	TRBV28	TRBJ1-1	TRBD1	NA
CASSLGGGRTEAFF	TGTGCCAGCAGTTTAGGTGGAGGGAGGACTGAAGCTTTCTTT	TRBV27	TRBJ1-1	NA	NA
CASSLVPSGANVLTF	TGTGCCAGCAGCCTAGTCCCTTCTGGGGCCAACGTCCTGACTTTC	TRBV7-3	TRBJ2-6	NA	NA
CASSLGVTGALNYGYTF	TGCGCCAGCAGCTTGGGAGTGACAGGGGCCCTTAACTATGGCTACACCTTC	TRBV5-1	TRBJ1-2	TRBD1	NA
CASSPQGDYGYTF	TGCGCCAGCAGCCCTCAGGGTGACTATGGCTACACCTTC	TRBV5-1	TRBJ1-2	NA	NA
CASSLGGAGANVLTF	TGCGCCAGCAGCTTGGGCGGTGCTGGGGCCAACGTCCTGACTTTC	TRBV5-1	TRBJ2-6	NA	NA
CASSDSEPGNWRYTEAFF	TGTGCCAGCAGTGACTCGGAACCGGGGAATTGGAGGTACACTGAAGCTTTCTTT	TRBV6-4	TRBJ1-1	NA	medium-sized
CASSWTGTQETQYF	TGTGCCAGCAGTTGGACAGGGACCCAAGAGACCCAGTACTTC	TRBV6-2/TRBV6-3	TRBJ2-5	TRBD1	NA
CASSTGQVLQETQYF	TGTGCCAGCAGTACAGGACAGGTACTCCAAGAGACCCAGTACTTC	TRBV6-5	TRBJ2-5	TRBD1	NA
CASSLNGLDTDTQYF	TGTGCCAGCAGCCTGAACGGACTAGACACAGATACGCAGTATTTT	TRBV7-3	TRBJ2-3	TRBD2	NA
CATSDPQRRPGNEQFF	TGTGCCACCAGTGATCCACAGCGGAGGCCAGGCAATGAGCAGTTCTTC	TRBV24-1	TRBJ2-1	NA	NA
CASRRDWGETQYF	TGTGCCAGCAGACGGGACTGGGGAGAGACCCAGTACTTC	TRBV12-3/TRBV12-4	TRBJ2-5	NA	few
CASSLPPGTGGGRYGYTF	TGTGCCAGCAGCCTCCCGCCGGGGACAGGGGGTGGAAGGTATGGCTACACCTTC	TRBV13	TRBJ1-2	TRBD1	few
CASSPAQQGANYGYTF	TGCGCCAGCAGCCCCGCCCAACAGGGGGCTAACTATGGCTACACCTTC	TRBV5-1	TRBJ1-2	TRBD1	NA
CASSSPGGLETQYF	TGTGCCAGCAGCTCCCCCGGGGGGCTAGAGACCCAGTACTTC	TRBV7-9	TRBJ2-5	NA	NA
CASRQGSFGYTF	TGTGCCAGCAGACAGGGCTCGTTCGGCTACACCTTC	TRBV2	TRBJ1-2	NA	NA
CASSVTSESTDTQYF	TGTGCCAGCAGTGTGACTAGCGAGAGCACAGATACGCAGTATTTT	TRBV2	TRBJ2-3	TRBD2	NA
CASSFSTALYGYTF	TGCGCCAGCAGCTTTTCTACAGCCCTCTATGGCTACACCTTC	TRBV5-1	TRBJ1-2	NA	NA
CASSPDRDEQFF	TGTGCCAGCAGCCCGGACAGGGATGAGCAGTTCTTC	TRBV5-8	TRBJ2-1	TRBD1	NA
CASSLGGQGTDTQYF	TGTGCCAGCAGCTTAGGCGGACAGGGCACAGATACGCAGTATTTT	TRBV7-2	TRBJ2-3	TRBD1	NA
CASSVRAFF	TGTGCCAGCAGTGTCAGAGCTTTCTTT	TRBV6-4	TRBJ1-1	NA	NA
CASSVAINQPQHF	TGTGCCAGCAGCGTAGCCATTAATCAGCCCCAGCATTTT	TRBV9	TRBJ1-5	NA	NA
CASSEDPVAGLAETQYF	TGTGCCAGCAGTGAAGACCCCGTAGCGGGGCTGGCAGAGACCCAGTACTTC	TRBV2	TRBJ2-5	TRBD2	NA
CAISESGGALSNQPQHF	TGTGCCATCAGTGAGAGTGGCGGAGCGTTGAGCAATCAGCCCCAGCATTTT	TRBV10-3	TRBJ1-5	NA	few
CASSLGGDREQFF	TGTGCCAGCAGCTTAGGAGGAGACCGAGAGCAGTTCTTC	TRBV7-9	TRBJ2-1	NA	NA
CASAGRLAQHF	TGTGCCAGCGCTGGCCGCTTGGCCCAGCATTTT	TRBV28	TRBJ1-5	NA	few
CASSKRTSGTYEQYF	TGTGCCAGCAGCAAACGGACTAGCGGAACCTACGAGCAGTACTTC	TRBV7-6	TRBJ2-7	TRBD2	NA
CAWSLTYEQYF	TGTGCCTGGAGTCTTACCTACGAGCAGTACTTC	TRBV30	TRBJ2-7	NA	NA
CASSLSGGKEKLFF	TGCGCCAGCAGCTTGTCAGGGGGCAAGGAAAAACTGTTTTTT	TRBV5-1	TRBJ1-4	TRBD1	NA
CASKEVGREKLFF	TGTGCCAGCAAGGAGGTCGGTCGAGAAAAACTGTTTTTT	TRBV6-5	TRBJ1-4	NA	once
CASSPTGGEKETQYF	TGTGCCAGCAGCCCTACAGGGGGGGAAAAAGAGACCCAGTACTTC	TRBV7-3	TRBJ2-5	NA	few
CASSLASLGTEAFF	TGTGCCAGTAGCCTTGCCTCCCTCGGGACTGAAGCTTTCTTT	TRBV19	TRBJ1-1	NA	NA
CASSRDRAATGELFF	TGTGCCAGCAGCCGGGACAGGGCTGCGACCGGGGAGCTGTTTTTT	TRBV6-5	TRBJ2-2	TRBD1	NA
CASSPDGRGGSPLHF	TGTGCCAGCAGCCCAGACGGCAGGGGAGGGTCACCCCTCCACTTT	TRBV9	TRBJ1-6	NA	NA
CASRLTGVRSPLHF	TGTGCCAGCAGATTGACGGGGGTTCGGTCACCCCTCCACTTT	TRBV6-5	TRBJ1-6	NA	NA
CASSLAALETNVLTF	TGCGCCAGCAGCCTGGCTGCTTTGGAGACCAACGTCCTGACTTTC	TRBV5-1	TRBJ2-6	NA	NA
CASSRTGTNEKLFF	TGTGCCAGCTCACGGACGGGAACAAATGAAAAACTGTTTTTT	TRBV18	TRBJ1-4	NA	once
CASSYSMGQEAFF	TGTGCCAGCAGTTACTCGATGGGACAGGAAGCTTTCTTT	TRBV6-5	TRBJ1-1	TRBD1	few
CASNPGSGNQPQHF	TGTGCCAGCAATCCGGGAAGTGGCAATCAGCCCCAGCATTTT	TRBV7-2	TRBJ1-5	NA	NA
CASSDGVAETQYF	TGTGCCAGCAGTGACGGGGTAGCAGAGACCCAGTACTTC	TRBV25-1	TRBJ2-5	NA	NA
CASSQGGTSGGVVEQFF	TGTGCCAGCAGCCAAGGAGGGACTAGCGGGGGGGTAGTTGAGCAGTTCTTC	TRBV3-1/TRBV3-2	TRBJ2-1	TRBD2	NA
CASSLDQIGSRKTQYF	TGTGCCAGCAGCTTAGATCAGATCGGCAGCAGGAAGACCCAGTACTTC	TRBV11-2	TRBJ2-5	NA	NA
CASSNAGTISGNTIYF	TGTGCCAGCAGCAACGCTGGCACCATCTCCGGAAACACCATATATTTT	TRBV7-9	TRBJ1-3	NA	NA
CASSEHRGNNQPQHF	TGTGCCAGCAGTGAGCACAGGGGGAACAATCAGCCCCAGCATTTT	TRBV2	TRBJ1-5	TRBD1	NA
CTSSQERSGGAETGELFF	TGCACCAGCAGCCAAGAACGAAGCGGGGGGGCGGAGACCGGGGAGCTGTTTTTT	TRBV1	TRBJ2-2	NA	NA
CAWRRTGGGLNTEAFF	TGTGCCTGGAGACGGACAGGGGGCGGGTTAAACACTGAAGCTTTCTTT	TRBV30	TRBJ1-1	TRBD1	NA
CASSVGGGMNTEAFF	TGTGCCAGCAGCGTAGGCGGGGGAATGAACACTGAAGCTTTCTTT	TRBV9	TRBJ1-1	NA	NA
CASSMSGDRVLSYGYTF	TGTGCCAGTAGTATGTCCGGGGACAGGGTCCTTAGCTATGGCTACACCTTC	TRBV19	TRBJ1-2	TRBD1	once
CASSLAAGSGGNTIYF	TGTGCCAGCAGCTTGGCGGCAGGGTCAGGTGGAAACACCATATATTTT	TRBV5-6	TRBJ1-3	NA	NA
CASTSKTGTGSSNEQFF	TGTGCCAGCACCTCAAAGACCGGGACAGGTAGTTCCAATGAGCAGTTCTTC	TRBV21-1	TRBJ2-1	NA	NA
CASSLGGASTDTQYF	TGCGCCAGCAGCTTGGGCGGGGCTAGCACAGATACGCAGTATTTT	TRBV5-1	TRBJ2-3	NA	NA
CAISGNLGGGNEAFF	TGTGCCATCAGTGGTAACCTTGGAGGGGGCAATGAAGCTTTCTTT	TRBV10-3	TRBJ1-1	TRBD1	NA
CASSPGQGKADTQYF	TGTGCCAGCAGCCCGGGACAGGGCAAAGCAGATACGCAGTATTTT	TRBV9	TRBJ2-3	TRBD1	NA